This TCR beta chain emerged from a study of T cell repertoires in cytomegalovirus infection. With 5 bases clipped from V and 9 bases from J, the junction kept 11 bases outside the gene matches. The CDR3 runs 14 residues. The germline V gene has CDR1 DFQATT and CDR2 SNEGSKA (reference sequence). TCRdb fed the reads into MiXCR, producing one record per CDR3 protein. Of more than 110,000 distinct CDR3 sequences listed, approximately 30% are singletons. Points on this clonotype: As yet, its antigen is unknown.

The chain recombines TRBV20-1 with TRBJ2-1, with 9 nucleotides matching TRBD2. The sequence came from a human donor in good health (CMV status not recorded). Some clones in this sample may be carry-over from other donors' samples. The sample consisted of CD8+ T cells from cultured PBMCs, taken from culture after CMV antigen stimulation. CDR3: CSAVLSGGGGEQFF. In DNA form, the CDR3 reads TGCAGTGCTGTACTTAGCGGGGGTGGTGGTGAGCAGTTCTTC.